The clone carrying this T cell receptor (beta chain) was recorded a few times. Its target is not known. These data originate in a study of T-cell reconstitution after alpha-beta-depleted transplantation in children. Findings of the study overall: Expanded clones from the graft, numbering several hundred, reportedly supplied alpha-beta T cells about two months after transplant. A year had passed since transplant, and T-cell counts and diversity by then came mostly from newly produced T cells. Certain patients had high TCRbeta diversity at day 60, and it came from recipient T cells and thymic progenitors that survived.

The TCRbeta library incorporated unique molecular identifiers. TCRdb reprocessed the PCR reads with MiXCR, giving one entry per CDR3 protein. This sample has about 100,000 distinct CDR3 sequences; 6.4% occur once, and the top ten carry about 23%. Germline V lookup: CDR1 SGDLS, CDR2 YYNGEE. V dropped 1 base and J dropped 4 bases, with 12 bases sitting between them. This CDR3 has 16 residues. The input for sequencing was PBMCs, mostly from graft donor cells, taken 360 days after TCRalphabeta/CD19-depleted stem cell transplant. The V call is TRBV9, the J call TRBJ1-6, with D perhaps TRBD1 (6 bases). This sequence was found in a male patient aged 2-9 years who had a stem cell transplant for acute lymphoblastic leukemia, so the T cells may come from the graft donor. CDR3 DNA sequence: TGTGCCAGCAGCGTAACAGGGCAGAAGTATAATTCACCCCTCCACTTT. Amino acids: CASSVTGQKYNSPLHF.